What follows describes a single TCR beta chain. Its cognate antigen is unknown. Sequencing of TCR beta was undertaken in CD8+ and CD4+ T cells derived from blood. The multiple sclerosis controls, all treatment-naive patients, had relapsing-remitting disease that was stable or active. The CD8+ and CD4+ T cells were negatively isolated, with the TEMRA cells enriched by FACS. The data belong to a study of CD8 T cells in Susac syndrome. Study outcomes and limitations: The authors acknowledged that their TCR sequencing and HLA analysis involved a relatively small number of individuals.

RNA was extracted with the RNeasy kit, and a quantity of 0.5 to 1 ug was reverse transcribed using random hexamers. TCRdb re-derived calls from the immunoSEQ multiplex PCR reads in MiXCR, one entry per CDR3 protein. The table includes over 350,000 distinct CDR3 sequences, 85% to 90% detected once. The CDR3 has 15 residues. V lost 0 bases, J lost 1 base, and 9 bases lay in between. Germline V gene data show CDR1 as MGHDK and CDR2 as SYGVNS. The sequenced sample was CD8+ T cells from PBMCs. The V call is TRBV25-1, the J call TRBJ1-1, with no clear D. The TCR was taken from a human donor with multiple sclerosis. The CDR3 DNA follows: TGTGCCAGCAGTGAATATCTTGGAGCGAACACTGAAGCTTTCTTT. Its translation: CASSEYLGANTEAFF.